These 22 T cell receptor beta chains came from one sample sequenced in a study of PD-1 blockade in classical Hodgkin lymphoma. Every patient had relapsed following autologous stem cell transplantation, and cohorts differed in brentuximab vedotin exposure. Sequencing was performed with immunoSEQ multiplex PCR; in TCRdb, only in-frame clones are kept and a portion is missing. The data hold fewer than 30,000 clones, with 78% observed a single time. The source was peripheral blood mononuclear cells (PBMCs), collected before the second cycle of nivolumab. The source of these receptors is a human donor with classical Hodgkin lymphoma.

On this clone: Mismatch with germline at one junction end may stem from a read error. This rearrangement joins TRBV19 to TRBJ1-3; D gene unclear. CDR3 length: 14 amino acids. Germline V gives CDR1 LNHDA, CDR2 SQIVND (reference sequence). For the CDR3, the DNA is TGTGCCAGTAGTCTAGAGAGTTCTGGAAACACCATATATTTT. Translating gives CASSLESSGNTIYF.

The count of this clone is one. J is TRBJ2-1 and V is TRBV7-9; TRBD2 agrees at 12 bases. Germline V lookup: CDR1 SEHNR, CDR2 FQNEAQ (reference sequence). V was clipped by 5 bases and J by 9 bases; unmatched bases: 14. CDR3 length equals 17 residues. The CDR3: CASSTQYLAGGLGEQFF. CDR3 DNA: TGTGCCAGCAGCACCCAATACCTAGCGGGGGGGCTCGGTGAGCAGTTCTTC.

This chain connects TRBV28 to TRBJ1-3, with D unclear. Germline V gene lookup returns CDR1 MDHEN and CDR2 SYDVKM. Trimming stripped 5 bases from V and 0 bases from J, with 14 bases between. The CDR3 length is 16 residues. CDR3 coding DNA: TGTGCCAGCAGTCCACCTGCCCCGATCTCTGGAAACACCATATATTTT. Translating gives CASSPPAPISGNTIYF. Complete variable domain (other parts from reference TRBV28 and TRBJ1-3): DVKVTQSSRYLVKRTGEKVFLECVQDMDHENMFWYRQDPGLGLRLIYFSYDVKMKEKGDIPEGYSVSREKKERFSLILESASTNQTSMYLCASSPPAPISGNTIYFGEGSWLTVV.

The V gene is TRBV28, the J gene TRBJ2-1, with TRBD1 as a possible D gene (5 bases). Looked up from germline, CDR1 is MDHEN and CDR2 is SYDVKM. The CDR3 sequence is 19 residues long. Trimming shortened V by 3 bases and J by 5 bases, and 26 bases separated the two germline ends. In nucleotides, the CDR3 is TGTGCCAGCAGTTTTCAGTCGGGTGGGGCGTCCCTAGGACACAATGAGCAGTTCTTC. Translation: CASSFQSGGASLGHNEQFF.

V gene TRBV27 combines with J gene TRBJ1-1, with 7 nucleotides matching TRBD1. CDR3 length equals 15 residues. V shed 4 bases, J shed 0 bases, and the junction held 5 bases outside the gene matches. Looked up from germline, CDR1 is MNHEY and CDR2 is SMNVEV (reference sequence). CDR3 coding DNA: TGTGCCAGCAGTTCCCGGACAGGTATGAACACTGAAGCTTTCTTT. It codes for CASSSRTGMNTEAFF.

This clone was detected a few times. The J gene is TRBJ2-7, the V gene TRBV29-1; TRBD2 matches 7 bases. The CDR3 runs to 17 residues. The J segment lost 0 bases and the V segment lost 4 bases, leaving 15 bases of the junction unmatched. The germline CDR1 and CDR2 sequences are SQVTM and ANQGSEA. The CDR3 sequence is CSVARFPRGLSSYEQYF. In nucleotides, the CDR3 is TGCAGCGTTGCCAGATTTCCGAGGGGACTAAGCTCCTACGAGCAGTACTTC.

Written as DNA, the CDR3 is TGTGCCAGCAGCTTTGCTGGACAGATTGAAGCTTTCTTT. Its translation: CASSFAGQIEAFF. This sequence joins TRBV7-9 and TRBJ1-1, with D maybe TRBD1 (6 bases). CDR1 is SEHNR and CDR2 is FQNEAQ in the germline V gene (reference sequence). With 3 bases removed from V and 7 bases from J, the gap between germline ends came to 12 bases. The CDR3 sequence is 13 residues long.

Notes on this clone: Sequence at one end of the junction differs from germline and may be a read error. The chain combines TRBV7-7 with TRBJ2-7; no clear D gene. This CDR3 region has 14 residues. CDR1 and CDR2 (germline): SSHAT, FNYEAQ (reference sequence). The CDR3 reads CASSPGLAQNEQYF. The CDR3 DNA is TGTGCTAGCAGCCCTGGCTTAGCCCAGAACGAGCAGTACTTC.

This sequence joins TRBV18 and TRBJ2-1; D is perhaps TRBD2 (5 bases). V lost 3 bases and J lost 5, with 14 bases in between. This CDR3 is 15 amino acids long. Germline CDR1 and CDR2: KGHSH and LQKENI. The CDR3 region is CASSPLERRNNEQFF. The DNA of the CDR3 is TGTGCCAGCTCACCCCTTGAGCGGAGGAACAATGAGCAGTTCTTC.

CDR3 nucleotides: TGTGCCAGCAGACAGTTCTCCTGGAGCAATCAGCCCCAGCATTTT. As protein: CASRQFSWSNQPQHF. The V and J genes are TRBV28 and TRBJ1-5; D not resolved. CDR1 and CDR2 from the germline V gene are MDHEN and SYDVKM. CDR3 size: 15 residues. The V gene lost 6 bases and the J gene lost 1 base, with 13 bases spanning the gap.

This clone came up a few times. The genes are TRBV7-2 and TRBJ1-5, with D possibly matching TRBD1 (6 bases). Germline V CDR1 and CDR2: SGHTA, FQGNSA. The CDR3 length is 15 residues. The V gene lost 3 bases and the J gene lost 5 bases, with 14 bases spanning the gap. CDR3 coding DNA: TGTGCCAGCAGCTTCAACTCGGGGGGCGATCAGCCCCAGCATTTT. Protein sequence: CASSFNSGGDQPQHF.

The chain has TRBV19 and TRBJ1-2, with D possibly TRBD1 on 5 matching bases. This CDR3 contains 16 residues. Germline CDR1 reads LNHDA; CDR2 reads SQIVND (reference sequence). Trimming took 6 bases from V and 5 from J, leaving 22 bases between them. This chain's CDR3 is CASRPITGTHKYGYTF. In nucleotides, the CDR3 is TGTGCCAGTAGGCCTATCACCGGGACCCACAAGTATGGCTACACCTTC.

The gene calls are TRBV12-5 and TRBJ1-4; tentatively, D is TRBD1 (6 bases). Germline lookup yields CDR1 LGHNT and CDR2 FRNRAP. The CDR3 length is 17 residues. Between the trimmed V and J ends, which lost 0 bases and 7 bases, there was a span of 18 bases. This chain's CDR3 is CASGLVQKGGGVEKLFF. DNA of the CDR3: TGTGCTAGTGGTTTGGTCCAGAAGGGGGGTGGGGTTGAAAAACTGTTTTTT.

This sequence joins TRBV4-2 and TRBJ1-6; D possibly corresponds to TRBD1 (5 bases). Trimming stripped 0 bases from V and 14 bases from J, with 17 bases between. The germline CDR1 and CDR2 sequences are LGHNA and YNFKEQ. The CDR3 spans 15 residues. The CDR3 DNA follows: TGTGCCAGCAGCCAAGAGCGCGGCAGGGCTAAGGCCCTCCACTTT. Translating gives CASSQERGRAKALHF.

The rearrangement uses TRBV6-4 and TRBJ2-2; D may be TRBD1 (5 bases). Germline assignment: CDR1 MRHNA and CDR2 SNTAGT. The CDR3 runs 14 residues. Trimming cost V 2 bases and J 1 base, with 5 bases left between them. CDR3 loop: CASSDQGNTGELFF. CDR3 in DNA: TGTGCCAGCAGTGACCAGGGGAACACCGGGGAGCTGTTTTTT.

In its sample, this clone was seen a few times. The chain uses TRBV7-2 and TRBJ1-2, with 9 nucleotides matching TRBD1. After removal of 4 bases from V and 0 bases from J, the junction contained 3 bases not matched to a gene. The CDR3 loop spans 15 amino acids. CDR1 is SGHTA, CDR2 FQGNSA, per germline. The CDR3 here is CASSWGTGSNYGYTF. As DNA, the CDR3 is TGTGCCAGCAGCTGGGGGACAGGGTCTAACTATGGCTACACCTTC.

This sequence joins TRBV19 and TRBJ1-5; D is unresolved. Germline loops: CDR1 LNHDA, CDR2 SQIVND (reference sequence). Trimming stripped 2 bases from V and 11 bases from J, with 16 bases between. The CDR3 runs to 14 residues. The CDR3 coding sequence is TGTGCCAGTAGTATACTAGGACCGTCTTTAGCCCAGCATTTT. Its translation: CASSILGPSLAQHF.

Here the CDR3 DNA reads TGTGCCACCTACTTGGAGCCCGACACTGAAGCTTTCTTT. This sequence encodes CATYLEPDTEAFF. V and J are TRBV5-5 and TRBJ1-1, with D uncertain. The CDR3 extends over 13 amino acids. The germline V gene encodes CDR1 SGHKS and CDR2 YYEKEE (reference sequence). Deletions cut 9 bases from V and 3 bases from J, with 15 bases between. Full variable domain (rest looked up from reference TRBV5-5 and TRBJ1-1): DAGVTQSPTHLIKTRGQQVTLRCSPISGHKSVSWYQQVLGQGPQFIFQYYEKEERGRGNFPDRFSARQFPNYSSELNVNALLLGDSALYLCATYLEPDTEAFFGQGTRLTVV.

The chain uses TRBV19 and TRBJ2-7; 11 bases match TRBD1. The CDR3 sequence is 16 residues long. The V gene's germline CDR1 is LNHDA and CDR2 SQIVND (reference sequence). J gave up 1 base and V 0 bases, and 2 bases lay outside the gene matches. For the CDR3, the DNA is TGTGCCAGTAGTATAGAAGGGACAGGGGGATCCTACGAGCAGTACTTC. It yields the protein CASSIEGTGGSYEQYF.

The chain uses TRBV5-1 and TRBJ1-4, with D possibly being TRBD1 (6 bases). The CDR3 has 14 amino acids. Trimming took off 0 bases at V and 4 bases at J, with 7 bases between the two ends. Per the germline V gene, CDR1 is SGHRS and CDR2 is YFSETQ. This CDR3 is CASSLAGHNEKLFF. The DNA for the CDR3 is TGCGCCAGCAGCTTGGCGGGACATAATGAAAAACTGTTTTTT.

The CDR3 loop reads CASSIEGTTQYF. The CDR3, as DNA: TGTGCCAGTAGTATCGAGGGGACTACGCAGTATTTT. V usage is TRBV19 and J usage is TRBJ2-3, with D perhaps being TRBD1 or TRBD2 (5 bases each). Germline CDR1 is LNHDA and CDR2 is SQIVND (reference sequence). Deletions cut 3 bases from V and 8 bases from J, with 9 bases between. This CDR3 contains 12 residues.

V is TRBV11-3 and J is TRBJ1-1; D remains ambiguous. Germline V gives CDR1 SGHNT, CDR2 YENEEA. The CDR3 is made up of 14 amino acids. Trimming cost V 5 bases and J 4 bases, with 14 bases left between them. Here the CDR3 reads CASSQAHGVTEAFF. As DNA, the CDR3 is TGTGCCAGCAGCCAAGCTCACGGGGTCACTGAAGCTTTCTTT.